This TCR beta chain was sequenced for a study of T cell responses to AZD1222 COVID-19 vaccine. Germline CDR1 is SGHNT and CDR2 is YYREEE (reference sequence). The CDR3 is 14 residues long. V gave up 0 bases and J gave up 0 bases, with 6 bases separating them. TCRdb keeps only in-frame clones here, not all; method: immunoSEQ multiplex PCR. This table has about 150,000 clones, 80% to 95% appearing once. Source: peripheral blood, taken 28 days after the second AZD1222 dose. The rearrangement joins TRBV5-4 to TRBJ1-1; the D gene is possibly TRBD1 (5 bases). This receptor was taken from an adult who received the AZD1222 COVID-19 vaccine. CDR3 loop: CASSLEGLNTEAFF. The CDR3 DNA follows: TGTGCCAGCAGCTTGGAGGGGCTGAACACTGAAGCTTTCTTT.